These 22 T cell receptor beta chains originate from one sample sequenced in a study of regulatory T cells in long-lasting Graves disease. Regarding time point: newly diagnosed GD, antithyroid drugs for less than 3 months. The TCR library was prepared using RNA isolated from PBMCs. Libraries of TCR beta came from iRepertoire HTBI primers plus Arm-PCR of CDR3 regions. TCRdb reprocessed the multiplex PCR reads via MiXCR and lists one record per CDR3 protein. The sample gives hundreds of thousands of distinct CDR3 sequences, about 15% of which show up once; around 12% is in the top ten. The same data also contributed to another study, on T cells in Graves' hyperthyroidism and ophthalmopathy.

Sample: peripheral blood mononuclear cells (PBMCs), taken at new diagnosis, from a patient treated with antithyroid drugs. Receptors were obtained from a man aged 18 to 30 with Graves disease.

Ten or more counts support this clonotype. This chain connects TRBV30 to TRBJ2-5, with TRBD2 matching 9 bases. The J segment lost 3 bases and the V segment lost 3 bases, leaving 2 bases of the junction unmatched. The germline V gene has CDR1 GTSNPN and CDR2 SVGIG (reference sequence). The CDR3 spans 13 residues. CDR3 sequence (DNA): TGTGCCTGGAGGTTAGCGGGAGAAGAGACCCAGTACTTC. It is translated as CAWRLAGEETQYF.

The CDR3 DNA reads TGTGCCAGCAGTTACTCGAGAGGGTCCCTCTATGGCTACACCTTC. This sequence encodes CASSYSRGSLYGYTF. The V call is TRBV6-2 or TRBV6-3, the J call TRBJ1-2; D is uncertain. The germline V gene has CDR1 MNHEY and CDR2 SVGEGT. V lost 0 bases, J lost 4 bases, and 12 bases lay in between. The CDR3 totals 15 residues.

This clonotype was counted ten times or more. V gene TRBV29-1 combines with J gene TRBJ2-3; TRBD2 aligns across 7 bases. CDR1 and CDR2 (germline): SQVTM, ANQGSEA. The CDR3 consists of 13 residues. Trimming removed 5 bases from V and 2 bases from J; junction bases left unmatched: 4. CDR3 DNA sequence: TGCAGCGTTTTAAGCGGGACCACAGATACGCAGTATTTT. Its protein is CSVLSGTTDTQYF.

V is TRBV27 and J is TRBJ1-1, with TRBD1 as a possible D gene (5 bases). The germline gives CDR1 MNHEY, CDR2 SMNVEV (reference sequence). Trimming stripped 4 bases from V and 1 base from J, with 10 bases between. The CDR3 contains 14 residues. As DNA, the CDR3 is TGTGCCAGCAGTTCCCAGGGTACGAACACTGAAGCTTTCTTT. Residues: CASSSQGTNTEAFF.

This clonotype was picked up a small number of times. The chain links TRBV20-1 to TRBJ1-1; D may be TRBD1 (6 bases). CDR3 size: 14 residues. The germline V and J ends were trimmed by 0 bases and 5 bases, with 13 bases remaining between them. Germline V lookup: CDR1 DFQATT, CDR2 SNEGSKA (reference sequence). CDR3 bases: TGCAGTGCTAGAGATCGGCAGGGGAGTACTGAAGCTTTCTTT. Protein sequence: CSARDRQGSTEAFF.

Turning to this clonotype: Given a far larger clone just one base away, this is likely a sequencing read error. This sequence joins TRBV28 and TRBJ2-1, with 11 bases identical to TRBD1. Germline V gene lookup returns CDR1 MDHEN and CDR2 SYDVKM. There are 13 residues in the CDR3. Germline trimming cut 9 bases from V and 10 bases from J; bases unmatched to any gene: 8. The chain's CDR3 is CARRDRGVYEQFF. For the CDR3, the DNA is TGTGCCAGGAGGGACAGGGGGGTCTACGAGCAGTTCTTC.

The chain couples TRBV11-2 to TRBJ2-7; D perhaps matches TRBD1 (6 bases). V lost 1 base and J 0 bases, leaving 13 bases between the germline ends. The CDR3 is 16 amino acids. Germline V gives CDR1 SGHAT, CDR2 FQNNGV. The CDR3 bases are TGTGCCAGCAGCTTAGTGGCCAGGGGTAACTCCTACGAGCAGTACTTC. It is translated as CASSLVARGNSYEQYF.

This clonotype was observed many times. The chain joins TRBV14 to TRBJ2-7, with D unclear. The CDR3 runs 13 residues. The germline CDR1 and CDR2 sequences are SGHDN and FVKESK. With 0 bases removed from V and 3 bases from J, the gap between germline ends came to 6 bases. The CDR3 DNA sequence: TGTGCCAGCAGCCAAGAACAGTACTACGAGCAGTACTTC. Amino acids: CASSQEQYYEQYF. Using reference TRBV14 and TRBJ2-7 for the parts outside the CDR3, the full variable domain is EAGVTQFPSHSVIEKGQTVTLRCDPISGHDNLYWYRRVMGKEIKFLLHFVKESKQDESGMPNNRFLAERTGGTYSTLKVQPAELEDSGVYFCASSQEQYYEQYFGPGTRLTVT.

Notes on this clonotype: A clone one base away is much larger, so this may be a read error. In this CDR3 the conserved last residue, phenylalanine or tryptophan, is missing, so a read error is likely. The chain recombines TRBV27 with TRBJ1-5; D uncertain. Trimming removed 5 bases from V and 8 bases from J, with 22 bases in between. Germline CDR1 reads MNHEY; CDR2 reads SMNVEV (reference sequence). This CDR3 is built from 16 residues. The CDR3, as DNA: TGTGCCAGCAGTAGACGCGGCAGCCTGGACGGGGAGCCCCAGCATCTT. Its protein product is CASSRRGSLDGEPQHL.

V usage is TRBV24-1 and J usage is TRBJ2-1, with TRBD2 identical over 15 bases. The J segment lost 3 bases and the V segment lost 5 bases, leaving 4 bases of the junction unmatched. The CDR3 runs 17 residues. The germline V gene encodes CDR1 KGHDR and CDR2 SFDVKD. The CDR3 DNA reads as TGTGCCACCAGTGCCGGGACTAGCGGGAGGTTCTACAATGAGCAGTTCTTC. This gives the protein CATSAGTSGRFYNEQFF.

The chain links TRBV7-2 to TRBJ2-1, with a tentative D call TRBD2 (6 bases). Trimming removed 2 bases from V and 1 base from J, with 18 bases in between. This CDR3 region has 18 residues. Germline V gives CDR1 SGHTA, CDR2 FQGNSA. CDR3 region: CASSLIFPGSGSYNEQFF. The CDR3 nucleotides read TGTGCCAGCAGCTTAATATTTCCCGGGAGTGGTTCCTACAATGAGCAGTTCTTC.

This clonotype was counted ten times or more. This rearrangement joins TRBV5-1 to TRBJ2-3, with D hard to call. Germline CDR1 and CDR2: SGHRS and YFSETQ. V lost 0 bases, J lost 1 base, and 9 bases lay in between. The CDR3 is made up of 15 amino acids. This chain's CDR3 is CASSLEGGRTDTQYF. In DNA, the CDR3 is TGCGCCAGCAGCTTGGAAGGCGGCCGCACAGATACGCAGTATTTT.

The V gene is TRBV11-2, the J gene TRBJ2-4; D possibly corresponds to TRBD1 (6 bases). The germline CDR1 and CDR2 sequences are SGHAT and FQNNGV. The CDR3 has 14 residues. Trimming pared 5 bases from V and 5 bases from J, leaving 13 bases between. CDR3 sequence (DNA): TGTGCCAGCAGCCCAGGGGATTCGGAAAACATTCAGTACTTC. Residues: CASSPGDSENIQYF. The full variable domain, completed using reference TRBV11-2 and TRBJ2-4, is EAGVAQSPRYKIIEKRQSVAFWCNPISGHATLYWYQQILGQGPKLLIQFQNNGVVDDSQLPKDRFSAERLKGVDSTLKIQPAKLEDSAVYLCASSPGDSENIQYFGAGTRLSVL.

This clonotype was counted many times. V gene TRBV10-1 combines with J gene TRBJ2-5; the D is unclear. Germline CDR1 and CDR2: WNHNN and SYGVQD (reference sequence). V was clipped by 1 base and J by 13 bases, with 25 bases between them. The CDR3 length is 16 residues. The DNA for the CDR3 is TGCGCCAGCAGTGAGTTGCTCAATGGACCCGAATGGCTCCCGTACTTC. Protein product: CASSELLNGPEWLPYF.

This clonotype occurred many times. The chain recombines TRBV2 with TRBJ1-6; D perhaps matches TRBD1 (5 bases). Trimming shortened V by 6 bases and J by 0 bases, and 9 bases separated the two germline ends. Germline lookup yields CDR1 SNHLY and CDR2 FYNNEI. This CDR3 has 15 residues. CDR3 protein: CASRPGSSYNSPLHF. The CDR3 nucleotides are TGTGCCAGCAGGCCAGGGAGCTCCTATAATTCACCCCTCCACTTT.

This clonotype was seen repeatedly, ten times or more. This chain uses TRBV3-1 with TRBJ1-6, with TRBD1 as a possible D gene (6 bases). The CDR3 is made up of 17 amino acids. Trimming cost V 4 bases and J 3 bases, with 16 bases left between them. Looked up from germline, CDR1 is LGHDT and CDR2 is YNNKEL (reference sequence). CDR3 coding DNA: TGTGCCAGCAGCCTCACCCCCGCCAGGGGCTATAATTCACCCCTCCACTTT. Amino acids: CASSLTPARGYNSPLHF.

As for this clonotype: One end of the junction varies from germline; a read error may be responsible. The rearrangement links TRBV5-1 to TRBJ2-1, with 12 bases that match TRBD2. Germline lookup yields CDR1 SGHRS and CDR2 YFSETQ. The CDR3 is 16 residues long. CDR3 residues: CASSPELAGGNNEQSF. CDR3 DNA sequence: TGCGCCAGCAGCCCCGAACTAGCGGGAGGTAACAATGAGCAGTCCTTC.

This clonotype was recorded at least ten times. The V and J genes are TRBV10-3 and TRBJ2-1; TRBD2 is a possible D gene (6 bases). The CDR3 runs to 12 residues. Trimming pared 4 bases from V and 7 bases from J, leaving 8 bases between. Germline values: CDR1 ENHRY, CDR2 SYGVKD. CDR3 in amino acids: CAISVGGNEQFF. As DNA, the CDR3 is TGTGCCATCAGTGTTGGGGGGAATGAGCAGTTCTTC.

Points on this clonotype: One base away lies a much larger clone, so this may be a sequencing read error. The CDR3 region is CASSYGRGREAQYF. The CDR3 nucleotides are TGTGCCAGCAGTTACGGCCGGGGGCGAGAGGCCCAGTACTTC. The rearrangement links TRBV6-5 to TRBJ2-5, with D perhaps assigned TRBD1 or TRBD2 (6 bases each). CDR1 and CDR2 from the germline V gene are MNHEY and SVGAGI. The CDR3 consists of 14 residues.

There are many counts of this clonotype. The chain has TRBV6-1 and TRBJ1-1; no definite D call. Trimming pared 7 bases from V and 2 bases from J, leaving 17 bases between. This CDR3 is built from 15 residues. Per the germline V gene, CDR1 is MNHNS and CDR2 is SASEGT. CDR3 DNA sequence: TGTGCCAGCACTAGACCCCGGGGAACAAACACTGAAGCTTTCTTT. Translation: CASTRPRGTNTEAFF.

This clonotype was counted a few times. CDR3 loop: CASSFQREGADTQYF. CDR3 sequence (DNA): TGCGCCAGCAGCTTCCAGCGGGAGGGCGCAGATACGCAGTATTTT. This chain uses TRBV5-1 with TRBJ2-3, with TRBD2 matching over 10 bases. V gave up 2 bases and J gave up 4 bases; unmatched junction bases: 4. The CDR3 loop spans 15 amino acids. Germline V gene lookup returns CDR1 SGHRS and CDR2 YFSETQ.

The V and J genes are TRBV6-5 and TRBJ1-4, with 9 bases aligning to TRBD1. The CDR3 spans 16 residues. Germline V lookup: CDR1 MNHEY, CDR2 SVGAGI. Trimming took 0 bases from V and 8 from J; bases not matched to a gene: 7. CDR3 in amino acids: CASSYSYRGRREKLFF. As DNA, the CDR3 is TGTGCCAGCAGTTACTCTTACAGGGGGCGGCGGGAAAAACTGTTTTTT.